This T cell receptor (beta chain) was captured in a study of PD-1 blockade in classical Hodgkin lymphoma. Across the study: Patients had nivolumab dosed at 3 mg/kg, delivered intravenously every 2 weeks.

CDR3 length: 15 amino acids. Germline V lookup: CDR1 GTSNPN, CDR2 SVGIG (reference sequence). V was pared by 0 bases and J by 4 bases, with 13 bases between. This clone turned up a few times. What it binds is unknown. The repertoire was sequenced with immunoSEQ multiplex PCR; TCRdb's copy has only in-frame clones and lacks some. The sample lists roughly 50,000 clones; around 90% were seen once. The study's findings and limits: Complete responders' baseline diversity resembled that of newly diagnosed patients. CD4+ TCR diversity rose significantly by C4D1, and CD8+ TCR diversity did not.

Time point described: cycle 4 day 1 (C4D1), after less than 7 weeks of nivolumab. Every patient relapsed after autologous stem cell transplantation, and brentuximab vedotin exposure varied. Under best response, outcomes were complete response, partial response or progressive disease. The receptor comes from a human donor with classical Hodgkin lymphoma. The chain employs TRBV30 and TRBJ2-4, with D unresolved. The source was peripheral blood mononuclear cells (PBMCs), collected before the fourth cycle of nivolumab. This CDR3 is CAWSVKAQGKNIQYF. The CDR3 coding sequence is TGTGCCTGGAGTGTTAAGGCCCAAGGTAAAAACATTCAGTACTTC.